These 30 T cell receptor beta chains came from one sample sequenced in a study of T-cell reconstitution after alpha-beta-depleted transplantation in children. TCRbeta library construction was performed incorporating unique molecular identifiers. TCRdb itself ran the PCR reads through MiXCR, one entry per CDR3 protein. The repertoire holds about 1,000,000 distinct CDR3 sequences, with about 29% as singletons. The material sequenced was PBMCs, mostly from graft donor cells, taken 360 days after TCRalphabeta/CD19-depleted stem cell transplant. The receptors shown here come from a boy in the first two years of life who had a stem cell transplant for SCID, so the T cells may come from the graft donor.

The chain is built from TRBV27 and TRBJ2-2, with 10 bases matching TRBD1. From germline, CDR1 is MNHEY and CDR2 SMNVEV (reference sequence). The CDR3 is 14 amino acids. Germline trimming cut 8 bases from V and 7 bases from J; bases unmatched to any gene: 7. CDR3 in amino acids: CASSGTGVIGELFF. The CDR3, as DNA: TGTGCCAGCTCCGGGACAGGGGTGATCGGGGAGCTGTTTTTT.

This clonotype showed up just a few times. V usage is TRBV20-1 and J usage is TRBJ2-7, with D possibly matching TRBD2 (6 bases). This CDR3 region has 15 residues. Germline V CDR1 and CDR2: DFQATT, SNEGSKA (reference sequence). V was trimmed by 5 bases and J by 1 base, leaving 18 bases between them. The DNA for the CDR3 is TGCAGTGCTCCCCACACGGGACTGGGTTCCTACGAGCAGTACTTC. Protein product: CSAPHTGLGSYEQYF.

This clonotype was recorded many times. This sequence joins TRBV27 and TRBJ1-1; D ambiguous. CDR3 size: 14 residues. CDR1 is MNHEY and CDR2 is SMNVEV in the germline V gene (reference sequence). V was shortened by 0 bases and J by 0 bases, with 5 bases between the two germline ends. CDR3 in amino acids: CASSLSRVNTEAFF. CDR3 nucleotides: TGTGCCAGCAGTTTATCGCGGGTGAACACTGAAGCTTTCTTT.

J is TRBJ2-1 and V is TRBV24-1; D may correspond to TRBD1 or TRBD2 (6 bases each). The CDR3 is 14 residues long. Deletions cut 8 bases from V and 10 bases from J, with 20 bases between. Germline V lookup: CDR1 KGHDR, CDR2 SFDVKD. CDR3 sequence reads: CATKDSGAGREQFF. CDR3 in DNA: TGTGCCACCAAGGATTCGGGGGCGGGCCGGGAGCAGTTCTTC.

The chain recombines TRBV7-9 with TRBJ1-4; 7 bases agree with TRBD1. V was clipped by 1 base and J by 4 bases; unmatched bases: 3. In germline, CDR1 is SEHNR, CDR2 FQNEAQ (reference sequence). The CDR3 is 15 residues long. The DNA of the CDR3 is TGTGCCAGCAGCTTAGGGGACAGATATAATGAAAAACTGTTTTTT. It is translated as CASSLGDRYNEKLFF.

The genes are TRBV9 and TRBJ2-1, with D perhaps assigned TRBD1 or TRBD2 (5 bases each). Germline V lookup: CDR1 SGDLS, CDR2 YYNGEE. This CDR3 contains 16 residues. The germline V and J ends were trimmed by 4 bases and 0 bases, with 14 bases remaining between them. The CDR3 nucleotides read TGTGCCAGCAGCAAATGGGACCGAAGCTCCTACAATGAGCAGTTCTTC. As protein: CASSKWDRSSYNEQFF. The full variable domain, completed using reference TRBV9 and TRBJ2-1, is DSGVTQTPKHLITATGQRVTLRCSPRSGDLSVYWYQQSLDQGLQFLIQYYNGEERAKGNILERFSAQQFPDLHSELNLSSLELGDSALYFCASSKWDRSSYNEQFFGPGTRLTVL.

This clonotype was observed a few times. CDR3 DNA: TGTGCCACCAGTCATACTCTCTACGAGCAGTACTTC. Residues: CATSHTLYEQYF. V usage is TRBV24-1 and J usage is TRBJ2-7; no firm D call. The CDR3 contains 12 residues. V was cut by 6 bases and J by 3 bases, with 8 bases left in between. The germline V gene has CDR1 KGHDR and CDR2 SFDVKD.

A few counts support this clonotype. As DNA, the CDR3 is TGCAGTGCTGCAGCGGGGCCAGAGACCCAGTACTTC. Translation: CSAAAGPETQYF. The V call is TRBV20-1, the J call TRBJ2-5; 7 bases are a match to TRBD2. Germline V gene data show CDR1 as DFQATT and CDR2 as SNEGSKA (reference sequence). The CDR3 runs to 12 residues. The ends lost 5 bases at V and 4 bases at J; junction bases unmatched: 4.

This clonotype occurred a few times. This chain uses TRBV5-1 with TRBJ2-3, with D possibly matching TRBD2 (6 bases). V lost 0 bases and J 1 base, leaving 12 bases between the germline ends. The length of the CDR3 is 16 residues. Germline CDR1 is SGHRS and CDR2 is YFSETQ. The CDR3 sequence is CASSLDAREGTDTQYF. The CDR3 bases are TGCGCCAGCAGCTTGGACGCCAGGGAGGGCACAGATACGCAGTATTTT. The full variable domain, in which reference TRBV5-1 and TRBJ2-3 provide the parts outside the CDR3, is KAGVTQTPRYLIKTRGQQVTLSCSPISGHRSVSWYQQTPGQGLQFLFEYFSETQRNKGNFPGRFSGRQFSNSRSEMNVSTLELGDSALYLCASSLDAREGTDTQYFGPGTRLTVL.

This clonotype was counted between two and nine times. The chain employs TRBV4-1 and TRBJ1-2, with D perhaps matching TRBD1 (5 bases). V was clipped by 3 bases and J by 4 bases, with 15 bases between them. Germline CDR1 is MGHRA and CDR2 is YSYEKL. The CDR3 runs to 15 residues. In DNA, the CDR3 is TGCGCCAGCAGCCACATATGGGGGAGCGGCTATGGCTACACCTTC. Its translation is CASSHIWGSGYGYTF.

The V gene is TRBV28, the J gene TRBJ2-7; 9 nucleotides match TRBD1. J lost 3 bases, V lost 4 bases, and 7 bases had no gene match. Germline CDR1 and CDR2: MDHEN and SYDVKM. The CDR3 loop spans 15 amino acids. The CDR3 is CASSSWTGDFYEQYF. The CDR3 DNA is TGTGCCAGCAGTTCCTGGACAGGGGATTTCTACGAGCAGTACTTC.

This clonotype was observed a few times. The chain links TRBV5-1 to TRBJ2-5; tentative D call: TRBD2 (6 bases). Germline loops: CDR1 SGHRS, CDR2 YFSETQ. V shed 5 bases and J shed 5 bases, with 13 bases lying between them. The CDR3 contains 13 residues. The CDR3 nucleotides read TGCGCCAGCAGACGACTAGTGGGGGAGACCCAGTACTTC. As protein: CASRRLVGETQYF.

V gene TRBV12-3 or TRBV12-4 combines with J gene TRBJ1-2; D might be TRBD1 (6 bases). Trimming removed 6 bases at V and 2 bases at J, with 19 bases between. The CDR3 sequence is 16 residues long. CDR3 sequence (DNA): TGTGCCAGCAGCCTTCTCAAACAGGGCCCCAACTATGGCTACACCTTC. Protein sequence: CASSLLKQGPNYGYTF.

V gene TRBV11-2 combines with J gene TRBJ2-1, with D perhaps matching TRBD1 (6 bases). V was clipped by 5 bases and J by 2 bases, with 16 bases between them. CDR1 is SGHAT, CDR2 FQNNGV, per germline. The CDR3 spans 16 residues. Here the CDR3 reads CASSPIPRTAYNEQFF. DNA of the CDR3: TGTGCCAGCAGCCCAATCCCCCGGACAGCCTACAATGAGCAGTTCTTC.

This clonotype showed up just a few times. This chain's CDR3 is CASSNGTGLNEQFF. The CDR3 nucleotides read TGCGCCAGCAGTAACGGTACAGGGTTGAATGAGCAGTTCTTC. The chain is built from TRBV5-1 and TRBJ2-1, with D perhaps TRBD1 (6 bases). Germline loops: CDR1 SGHRS, CDR2 YFSETQ. The length of the CDR3 is 14 residues. The V end lost 5 bases, the J end lost 7 bases, and 16 bases lay between the germline ends. The whole variable domain, remainder taken from reference TRBV5-1 and TRBJ2-1, is KAGVTQTPRYLIKTRGQQVTLSCSPISGHRSVSWYQQTPGQGLQFLFEYFSETQRNKGNFPGRFSGRQFSNSRSEMNVSTLELGDSALYLCASSNGTGLNEQFFGPGTRLTVL.

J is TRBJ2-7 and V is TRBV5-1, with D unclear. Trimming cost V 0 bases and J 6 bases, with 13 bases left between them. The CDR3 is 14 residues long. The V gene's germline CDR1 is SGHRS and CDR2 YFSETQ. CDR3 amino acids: CASSLGTPSAEQYF. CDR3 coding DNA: TGCGCCAGCAGCTTGGGTACCCCTTCGGCCGAGCAGTACTTC.

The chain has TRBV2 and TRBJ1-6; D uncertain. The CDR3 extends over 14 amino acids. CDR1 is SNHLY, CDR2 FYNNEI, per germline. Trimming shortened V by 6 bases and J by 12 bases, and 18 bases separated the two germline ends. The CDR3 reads CASSTRTDARPLHF. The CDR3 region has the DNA TGTGCCAGCAGCACAAGGACGGACGCCAGACCCCTCCACTTT.

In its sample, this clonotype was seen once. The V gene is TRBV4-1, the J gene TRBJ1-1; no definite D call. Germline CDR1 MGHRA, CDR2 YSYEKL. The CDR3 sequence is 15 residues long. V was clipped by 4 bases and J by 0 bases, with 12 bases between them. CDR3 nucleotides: TGCGCCAGCAGCCCCCCGGGCAGCATGAACACTGAAGCTTTCTTT. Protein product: CASSPPGSMNTEAFF.

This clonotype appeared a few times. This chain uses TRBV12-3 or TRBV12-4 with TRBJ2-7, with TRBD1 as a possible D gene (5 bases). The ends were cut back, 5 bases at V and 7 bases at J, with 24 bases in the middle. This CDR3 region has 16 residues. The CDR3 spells CASSRDIGHLAGEQYF. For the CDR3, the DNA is TGTGCCAGCAGTCGAGACATCGGACACTTAGCCGGGGAGCAGTACTTC.

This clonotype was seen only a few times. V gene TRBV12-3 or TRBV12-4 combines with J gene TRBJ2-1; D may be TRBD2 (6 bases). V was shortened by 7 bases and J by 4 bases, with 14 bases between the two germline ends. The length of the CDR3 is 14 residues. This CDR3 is CASIIAGPYNEQFF. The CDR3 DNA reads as TGTGCCAGCATCATCGCGGGGCCATACAATGAGCAGTTCTTC.

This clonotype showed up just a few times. The CDR3 DNA reads TGTGCCAGCAGCCGGTATAGCGGGGCCCTGGGGTCAGAGACCCAGTACTTC. It yields the protein CASSRYSGALGSETQYF. The rearrangement joins TRBV3-1 to TRBJ2-5; 8 nucleotides agree with TRBD2. The J segment lost 4 bases and the V segment lost 4 bases, leaving 14 bases of the junction unmatched. The length of the CDR3 is 17 residues. CDR1 and CDR2 (germline): LGHDT, YNNKEL (reference sequence).

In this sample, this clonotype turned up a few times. The CDR3 loop reads CASTTDRRITDTQYF. In DNA form, the CDR3 reads TGTGCCAGCACCACGGACAGGCGTATTACAGATACGCAGTATTTT. This chain uses TRBV11-2 with TRBJ2-3; TRBD1 matches 7 bases. V shed 7 bases and J 3 bases; nucleotides not matched to a gene: 10. CDR1 is SGHAT, CDR2 FQNNGV, per germline. The CDR3 is 15 amino acids.

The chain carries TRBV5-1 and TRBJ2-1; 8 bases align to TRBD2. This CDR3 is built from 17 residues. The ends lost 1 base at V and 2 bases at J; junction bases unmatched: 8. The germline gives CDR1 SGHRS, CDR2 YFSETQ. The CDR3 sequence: CASSLFVGGGPYNEQFF. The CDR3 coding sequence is TGCGCCAGCAGCTTGTTCGTCGGGGGGGGTCCCTACAATGAGCAGTTCTTC.

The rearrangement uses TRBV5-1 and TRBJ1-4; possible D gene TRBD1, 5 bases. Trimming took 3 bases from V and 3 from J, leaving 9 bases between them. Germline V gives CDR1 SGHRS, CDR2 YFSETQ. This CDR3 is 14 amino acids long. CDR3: CASSWTTANEKLFF. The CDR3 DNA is TGCGCCAGCAGCTGGACAACAGCTAATGAAAAACTGTTTTTT.

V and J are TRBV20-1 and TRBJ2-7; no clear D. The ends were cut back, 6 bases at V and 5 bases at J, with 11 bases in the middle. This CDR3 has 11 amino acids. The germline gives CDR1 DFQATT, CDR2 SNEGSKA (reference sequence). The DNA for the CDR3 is TGCAGTGCGACCCCCGGAGACGAGCAGTACTTC. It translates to CSATPGDEQYF.

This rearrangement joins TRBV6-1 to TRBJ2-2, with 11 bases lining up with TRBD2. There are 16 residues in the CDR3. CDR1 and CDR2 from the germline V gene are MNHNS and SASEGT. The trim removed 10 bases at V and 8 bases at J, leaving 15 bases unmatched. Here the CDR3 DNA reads TGTGCCATCGGAGCACTAGCGGGGGTGTCTAGGGGGGAGCTGTTTTTT. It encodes CAIGALAGVSRGELFF.

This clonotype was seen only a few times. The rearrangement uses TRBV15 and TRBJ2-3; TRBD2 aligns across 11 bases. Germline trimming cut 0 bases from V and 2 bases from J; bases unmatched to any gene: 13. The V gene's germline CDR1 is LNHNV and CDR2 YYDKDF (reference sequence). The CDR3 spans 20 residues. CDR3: CATSRDFFRLAGTHTDTQYF. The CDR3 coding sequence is TGTGCCACCAGCAGAGATTTTTTTCGACTAGCGGGGACTCACACAGATACGCAGTATTTT.

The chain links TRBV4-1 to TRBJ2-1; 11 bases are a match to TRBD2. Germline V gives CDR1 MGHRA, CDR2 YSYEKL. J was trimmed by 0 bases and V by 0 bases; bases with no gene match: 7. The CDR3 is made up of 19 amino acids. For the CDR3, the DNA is TGCGCCAGCAGCCAAGATCTGGGGACTAGCGGCTACTCCTACAATGAGCAGTTCTTC. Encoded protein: CASSQDLGTSGYSYNEQFF.

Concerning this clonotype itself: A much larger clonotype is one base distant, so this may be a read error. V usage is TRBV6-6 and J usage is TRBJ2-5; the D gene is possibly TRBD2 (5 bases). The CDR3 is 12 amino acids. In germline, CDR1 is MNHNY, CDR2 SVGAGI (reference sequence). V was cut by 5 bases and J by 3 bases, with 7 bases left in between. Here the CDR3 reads CASSDGEETQYF. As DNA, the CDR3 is TGTGCCAGCAGTGACGGGGAAGAGACCCAGTACTTC.

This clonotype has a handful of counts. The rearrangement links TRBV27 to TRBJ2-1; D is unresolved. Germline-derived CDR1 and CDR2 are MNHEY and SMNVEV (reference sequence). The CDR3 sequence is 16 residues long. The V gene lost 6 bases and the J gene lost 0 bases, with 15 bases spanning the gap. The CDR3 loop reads CASRPTPQSSYNEQFF. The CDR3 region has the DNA TGTGCCAGCAGACCGACCCCACAAAGCTCCTACAATGAGCAGTTCTTC.